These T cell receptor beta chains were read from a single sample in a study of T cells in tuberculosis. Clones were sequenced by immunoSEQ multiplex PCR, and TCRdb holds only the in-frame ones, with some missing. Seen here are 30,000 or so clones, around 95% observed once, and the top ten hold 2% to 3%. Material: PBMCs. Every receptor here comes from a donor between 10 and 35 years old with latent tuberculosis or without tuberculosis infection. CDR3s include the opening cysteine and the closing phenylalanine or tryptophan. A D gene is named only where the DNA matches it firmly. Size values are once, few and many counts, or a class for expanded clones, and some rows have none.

CDR3 DNA: TGTGCCAGCAGCCGGGGGACAGGGGCAAATGAAAAACTGTTTTTT
CDR3 protein: CASSRGTGANEKLFF
clone size: once
V gene: TRBV9
D gene: TRBD1
J gene: TRBJ1-4

CDR3 DNA: TGTGCCAGCAGCGTAGAAGGGGGGGGCTGGGAGACCCAGTACTTC
CDR3 protein: CASSVEGGGWETQYF
clone size: -
V gene: TRBV9
D gene: -
J gene: TRBJ2-5

CDR3 DNA: TGTGCCAGCTTCACGACTCCCCATCTATCCTACAATGAGCAGTTCTTC
CDR3 protein: CASFTTPHLSYNEQFF
clone size: -
V gene: TRBV18
D gene: -
J gene: TRBJ2-1

CDR3 DNA: TGTGCCAGCAGTACCGGGGGTCAGCCCCAGCATTTT
CDR3 protein: CASSTGGQPQHF
clone size: -
V gene: TRBV28
D gene: -
J gene: TRBJ1-5

CDR3 DNA: TGTGCCAGCAGCCCCTGGGACAGGGGGAACACCATATATTTT
CDR3 protein: CASSPWDRGNTIYF
clone size: -
V gene: TRBV11-2
D gene: TRBD1
J gene: TRBJ1-3

CDR3 DNA: TGTGCCATCAGTGACCCGACGAGGGACAGCTCCTACGAGCAGTACTTC
CDR3 protein: CAISDPTRDSSYEQYF
clone size: -
V gene: TRBV10-3
D gene: TRBD1
J gene: TRBJ2-7

CDR3 DNA: TGTGCCAGCAGACCCGGGACATCCTACACTGAAGCTTTCTTT
CDR3 protein: CASRPGTSYTEAFF
clone size: -
V gene: TRBV27
D gene: -
J gene: TRBJ1-1

CDR3 DNA: TGTGCCAGCAGCGTGGGGGGACAGGGGGCTCAGGCCGGAAACACCATATATTTT
CDR3 protein: CASSVGGQGAQAGNTIYF
clone size: -
V gene: TRBV9
D gene: TRBD1
J gene: TRBJ1-3

CDR3 DNA: TGTGCCAGCTCACCACCGTTTGGTCCGACCGGGGGCATTCAGTACTTC
CDR3 protein: CASSPPFGPTGGIQYF
clone size: -
V gene: TRBV18
D gene: -
J gene: TRBJ2-4

CDR3 DNA: TGTGCCAGTAGTATTCTCGGGACAGGGGAGAAGTACACTGAAGCTTTCTTT
CDR3 protein: CASSILGTGEKYTEAFF
clone size: once
V gene: TRBV19
D gene: TRBD1
J gene: TRBJ1-1

CDR3 DNA: TGTGCCAGCAGCACGCAGGGGGGAAACTACGAGCAGTACTTC
CDR3 protein: CASSTQGGNYEQYF
clone size: -
V gene: TRBV7-8
D gene: -
J gene: TRBJ2-7

CDR3 DNA: TGTGCCAGCAGCTTAACTAGCGGGAGCGATGAGCAGTTCTTC
CDR3 protein: CASSLTSGSDEQFF
clone size: -
V gene: TRBV5-4
D gene: TRBD2
J gene: TRBJ2-1

CDR3 DNA: TGCGCCAGCAGCCTCTATCGTACGAGGACTAGCGGATACGAGCAGTACTTC
CDR3 protein: CASSLYRTRTSGYEQYF
clone size: -
V gene: TRBV4-3
D gene: TRBD2
J gene: TRBJ2-7

CDR3 DNA: TGTGCCAGCAGCCCCCGGACCGGGACTGGCGTACATAATGAGCAGTTCTTC
CDR3 protein: CASSPRTGTGVHNEQFF
clone size: -
V gene: TRBV9
D gene: -
J gene: TRBJ2-1

CDR3 DNA: TGTGCCAGCAGCATGGGGGCCGGCAATCAGCCCCAGCATTTT
CDR3 protein: CASSMGAGNQPQHF
clone size: -
V gene: TRBV9
D gene: -
J gene: TRBJ1-5

CDR3 DNA: TGTGCCAGTAGCAACAGGGCAGGGGTCGACGAGCAGTACTTC
CDR3 protein: CASSNRAGVDEQYF
clone size: -
V gene: TRBV19
D gene: -
J gene: TRBJ2-7

CDR3 DNA: TGCGCCAGCACTCCCGGGGGGGCAGCAGCTAACTATGGCTACACCTTC
CDR3 protein: CASTPGGAAANYGYTF
clone size: -
V gene: TRBV5-1
D gene: -
J gene: TRBJ1-2

CDR3 DNA: TGTGCCAGCAGCTTCGACACCGGGGAGCTGTTTTTT
CDR3 protein: CASSFDTGELFF
clone size: -
V gene: TRBV7-6
D gene: -
J gene: TRBJ2-2

CDR3 DNA: TGTGCCAGCAGAAGGCAGGGGACAGATACGCAGTATTTT
CDR3 protein: CASRRQGTDTQYF
clone size: -
V gene: TRBV6-1
D gene: -
J gene: TRBJ2-3

CDR3 DNA: TGTGCCAGCAGCTTGGGAGGGAATAGCAATCAGCCCCAGCATTTT
CDR3 protein: CASSLGGNSNQPQHF
clone size: once
V gene: TRBV5-6
D gene: -
J gene: TRBJ1-5

CDR3 DNA: TGTGCCAGCAGTGAGTTAGTTCGGGACAGGGGCCACGAGCAGTACTTC
CDR3 protein: CASSELVRDRGHEQYF
clone size: -
V gene: TRBV6-1
D gene: TRBD1
J gene: TRBJ2-7

CDR3 DNA: TGTGCCAGCAGCCAAGATCTTGCAGCGGGAGGGCGGGAGACCCAGTACTTC
CDR3 protein: CASSQDLAAGGRETQYF
clone size: -
V gene: TRBV4-2
D gene: TRBD2
J gene: TRBJ2-5

CDR3 DNA: TGTGCCAGCAGTAACCTCGGGCAGGGGAGCGGCTACACCTTC
CDR3 protein: CASSNLGQGSGYTF
clone size: once
V gene: TRBV27
D gene: -
J gene: TRBJ1-2

CDR3 DNA: TGTGCCAGCAGTTGGGGCTGGGAGCAGTTCTTC
CDR3 protein: CASSWGWEQFF
clone size: -
V gene: TRBV6-6
D gene: -
J gene: TRBJ2-1

CDR3 DNA: TGTGCCAGTACCCTTTCAGGTGGCACTGAAGCTTTCTTT
CDR3 protein: CASTLSGGTEAFF
clone size: -
V gene: TRBV19
D gene: -
J gene: TRBJ1-1

CDR3 DNA: TGCGCCAGCAGCCAAATGGGAGGGAATAATGAGCAGTTCTTC
CDR3 protein: CASSQMGGNNEQFF
clone size: -
V gene: TRBV4-3
D gene: TRBD2
J gene: TRBJ2-1

CDR3 DNA: TGTGCCAGCAGCCCGGACAGTTCGAACACTGAAGCTTTCTTT
CDR3 protein: CASSPDSSNTEAFF
clone size: -
V gene: TRBV5-4
D gene: -
J gene: TRBJ1-1

CDR3 DNA: TGTGCCAGCAGCTTGGAAGGGACAGCCCCATGGGGCTACACCTTC
CDR3 protein: CASSLEGTAPWGYTF
clone size: -
V gene: TRBV5-4
D gene: TRBD1
J gene: TRBJ1-2

CDR3 DNA: TGTGCCAGCAGAGTAACAGGGCAGGGCTCCTACGAGCAGTACTTC
CDR3 protein: CASRVTGQGSYEQYF
clone size: -
V gene: TRBV4-2
D gene: -
J gene: TRBJ2-7

CDR3 DNA: TGTGCCAGCAGCTTGACGGGAGGCCACGAGCAGTACTTC
CDR3 protein: CASSLTGGHEQYF
clone size: once
V gene: TRBV5-6
D gene: TRBD2
J gene: TRBJ2-7

CDR3 DNA: TGTGCCAGCAGTTACTCGGTGGCGGGAGGCACTGAAGCTTTCTTT
CDR3 protein: CASSYSVAGGTEAFF
clone size: once
V gene: TRBV6-5
D gene: -
J gene: TRBJ1-1

CDR3 DNA: TGTGCCAGCAGCTTAGCGCGCCGAGACTTCTCCTACGAGCAGTACTTC
CDR3 protein: CASSLARRDFSYEQYF
clone size: -
V gene: TRBV7-8
D gene: -
J gene: TRBJ2-7

CDR3 DNA: TGTGCCTGGAGTCCGGGACAGGGACCAACTAATGAAAAACTGTTTTTT
CDR3 protein: CAWSPGQGPTNEKLFF
clone size: -
V gene: TRBV30
D gene: TRBD1
J gene: TRBJ1-4

CDR3 DNA: TGTGCCAGCAGTACTACAGGGGTTTACCAGCCCCAGCATTTT
CDR3 protein: CASSTTGVYQPQHF
clone size: -
V gene: TRBV6-5
D gene: TRBD1
J gene: TRBJ1-5

CDR3 DNA: TGTGCCAGCTCTCAGGGGAACGAGCAGTACTTC
CDR3 protein: CASSQGNEQYF
clone size: -
V gene: TRBV18
D gene: -
J gene: TRBJ2-7

CDR3 DNA: TGTGCCAGCAGCTACCAGGAGGGGCAAGAGACCCAGTACTTC
CDR3 protein: CASSYQEGQETQYF
clone size: -
V gene: TRBV7-2
D gene: -
J gene: TRBJ2-5

CDR3 DNA: TGCGCCACCTTGGGACTCAGCGGCCACGAGCAGTACTTC
CDR3 protein: CATLGLSGHEQYF
clone size: -
V gene: TRBV10-2
D gene: -
J gene: TRBJ2-7

CDR3 DNA: TGTGCCAGCAGCGTAGGGACTGTGAGCTCCTACGAGCAGTACTTC
CDR3 protein: CASSVGTVSSYEQYF
clone size: -
V gene: TRBV9
D gene: -
J gene: TRBJ2-7

CDR3 DNA: TGTGCCAGCAGCTCGGGGACTAGCGGGTCAGATACGCAGTATTTT
CDR3 protein: CASSSGTSGSDTQYF
clone size: -
V gene: TRBV7-2
D gene: TRBD2
J gene: TRBJ2-3

CDR3 DNA: TGTGCCAGCTCACTTCGCGGGGGAGAGACCCAGTACTTC
CDR3 protein: CASSLRGGETQYF
clone size: -
V gene: TRBV18
D gene: TRBD2
J gene: TRBJ2-5

CDR3 DNA: TGTGCCAGCAGTTTATCGGGGGGGATCACTGAAGCTTTCTTT
CDR3 protein: CASSLSGGITEAFF
clone size: -
V gene: TRBV27
D gene: -
J gene: TRBJ1-1

CDR3 DNA: TGTGCCAGCAGCTTAATGACCGGGAAGAATGAGCAGTTCTTC
CDR3 protein: CASSLMTGKNEQFF
clone size: -
V gene: TRBV7-3
D gene: -
J gene: TRBJ2-1

CDR3 DNA: TGTGCCAGTAGGCGGACTGACATGAACACTGAAGCTTTCTTT
CDR3 protein: CASRRTDMNTEAFF
clone size: few
V gene: TRBV6-1
D gene: -
J gene: TRBJ1-1

CDR3 DNA: TGTGCCAGTAGAGCGAACATCCAAGAGACCCAGTACTTC
CDR3 protein: CASRANIQETQYF
clone size: -
V gene: TRBV19
D gene: -
J gene: TRBJ2-5